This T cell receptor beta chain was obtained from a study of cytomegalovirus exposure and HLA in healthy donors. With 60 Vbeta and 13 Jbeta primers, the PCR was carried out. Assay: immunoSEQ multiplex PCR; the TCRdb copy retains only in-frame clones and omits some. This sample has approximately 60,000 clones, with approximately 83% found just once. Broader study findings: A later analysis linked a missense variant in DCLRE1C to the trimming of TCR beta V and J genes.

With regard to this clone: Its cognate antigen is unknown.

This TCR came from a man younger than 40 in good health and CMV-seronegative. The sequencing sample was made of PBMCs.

This CDR3 reads CASSLAGSSYEQYF. DNA of the CDR3: TGTGCCAGCAGCCTAGCGGGGAGCTCCTACGAGCAGTACTTC. The J gene is TRBJ2-7, the V gene TRBV5-4; 9 nucleotides line up with TRBD2. Unmatched junction bases numbered 2, after V lost 4 bases and J lost 0 bases. The germline CDR1 and CDR2 sequences are SGHNT and YYREEE (reference sequence). This CDR3 has 14 residues.